These 21 T cell receptor beta chains came from one sample sequenced in a study of T cell responses to AZD1222 COVID-19 vaccine (dated by TCRdb to the early 2020s). The receptor library was made with the immunoSEQ multiplex PCR assay. TCRdb obtained this table from immuneACCESS and retained in-frame rearrangements with V and J assigned. These tables miss some clones; where compared with another copy, unresolved V genes account for less than half of the shortfall, and the remainder is unexplained. In all, the sample holds about 140,000 clones, and about 90% of those were seen once. The ten most abundant clones make up 5.5% of the sample. Explained via the paper, the time point label denotes: baseline before first vaccination. The sequences come from peripheral blood, collected on day 0 of AZD1222 vaccination. The source is an adult in good health.

The rearrangement links TRBV14 to TRBJ2-4; a possible D gene is TRBD2 (5 bases). The CDR3 totals 13 residues. CDR1 SGHDN and CDR2 FVKESK come from the germline V gene. V lost 3 bases to trimming and J lost 8 bases, with 11 bases between them. The CDR3 is CASSHFVRDIQYF. The CDR3 bases are TGTGCCAGCAGCCATTTCGTGAGGGACATTCAGTACTTC.

Notes on this clone: Distinct nucleotide sequences in the sample also encode this CDR3. This chain joins TRBV30 and TRBJ1-2, with D possibly TRBD1 on 5 matching bases. This CDR3 is built from 11 residues. Germline values: CDR1 GTSNPN, CDR2 SVGIG (reference sequence). Trimming shortened V by 0 bases and J by 7 bases, and 6 bases separated the two germline ends. The CDR3 loop is CAWSVGTGYTF. In DNA form, the CDR3 reads TGTGCCTGGAGTGTCGGGACTGGCTACACCTTC.

V is TRBV11-3 and J is TRBJ2-3; D not certain. Germline assignment: CDR1 SGHNT and CDR2 YENEEA. The CDR3 spans 14 residues. Trimming shortened V by 1 base and J by 6 bases, and 11 bases separated the two germline ends. CDR3 amino acids: CASSLAIGRDTQYF. The DNA of the CDR3 is TGTGCCAGCAGCTTAGCTATAGGGCGGGATACGCAGTATTTT. Combining the CDR3 with reference TRBV11-3 and TRBJ2-3 gives the whole variable domain EAGVVQSPRYKIIEKKQPVAFWCNPISGHNTLYWYLQNLGQGPELLIRYENEEAVDDSQLPKDRFSAERLKGVDSTLKIQPAELGDSAVYLCASSLAIGRDTQYFGPGTRLTVL.

The genes are TRBV2 and TRBJ1-1; 11 bases are shared with TRBD1. Germline lookup yields CDR1 SNHLY and CDR2 FYNNEI. J was trimmed by 4 bases and V by 6 bases; bases with no gene match: 1. This CDR3 contains 13 residues. CDR3 bases: TGTGCCAGCAGCGGGACAGGGGGCACTGAAGCTTTCTTT. This gives the protein CASSGTGGTEAFF.

The rearrangement joins TRBV7-6 to TRBJ2-1; D is perhaps TRBD1 (6 bases). This CDR3 region has 15 residues. Deletions cut 6 bases from V and 2 bases from J, with 14 bases between. Germline V CDR1 and CDR2: SGHVS, FNYEAQ. For the CDR3, the DNA is TGTGCCAGCAGTCCACAGGGTAACACCTACAATGAGCAGTTCTTC. Its protein is CASSPQGNTYNEQFF.

The rearrangement uses TRBV4-3 and TRBJ1-5; D is uncertain. V was cut by 0 bases and J by 4 bases, with 13 bases left in between. The CDR3 extends over 16 amino acids. The V gene's germline CDR1 is LGHNA and CDR2 YSLEER. The chain's CDR3 is CASSQDTGSFNQPQHF. The DNA for the CDR3 is TGCGCCAGCAGCCAAGATACCGGGTCTTTTAATCAGCCCCAGCATTTT.

The chain carries TRBV27 and TRBJ2-3; D ambiguous. Trimming removed 2 bases at V and 5 bases at J, with 8 bases between. This CDR3 is 13 amino acids long. Germline V gene sequence: CDR1 MNHEY, CDR2 SMNVEV (reference sequence). The CDR3, as DNA: TGTGCCAGCAGTTTACTCGATGGAGATACGCAGTATTTT. It yields the protein CASSLLDGDTQYF.

J is TRBJ2-3 and V is TRBV18; no clear D gene. Germline V gives CDR1 KGHSH, CDR2 LQKENI. The V end lost 2 bases, the J end lost 1 base, and 10 bases lay between the germline ends. The CDR3 extends over 15 amino acids. The CDR3, as DNA: TGTGCCAGCTCACCAACTGGGCAGGGCACAGATACGCAGTATTTT. Amino acids: CASSPTGQGTDTQYF.

The chain has TRBV7-2 and TRBJ2-3, with 9 nucleotides matching TRBD1. The germline V gene encodes CDR1 SGHTA and CDR2 FQGNSA. The CDR3 consists of 16 residues. V lost 6 bases, J lost 4 bases, and 11 bases stayed unmatched. CDR3 residues: CASRTTGGASADTQYF. The CDR3 DNA follows: TGTGCCAGCAGAACAACAGGGGGCGCATCCGCAGATACGCAGTATTTT.

This chain uses TRBV15 with TRBJ1-1; no reliable D call. The CDR3 is made up of 13 amino acids. Looked up from germline, CDR1 is LNHNV and CDR2 is YYDKDF (reference sequence). With 5 bases removed from V and 1 base from J, the gap between germline ends came to 8 bases. CDR3 coding DNA: TGTGCCACCAGCTTTCGTGGGAACACTGAAGCTTTCTTT. Protein sequence: CATSFRGNTEAFF.

The J gene is TRBJ1-2, the V gene TRBV4-2; D possibly corresponds to TRBD1 (6 bases). Trimming stripped 0 bases from V and 1 base from J, with 15 bases between. Germline V gene lookup returns CDR1 LGHNA and CDR2 YNFKEQ. The CDR3 has 17 amino acids. DNA for the CDR3: TGTGCCAGCAGCCAAGATGCGCCGGGGGCAAGTAACTATGGCTACACCTTC. This gives the protein CASSQDAPGASNYGYTF.

The rearrangement joins TRBV29-1 to TRBJ1-2; possible D gene TRBD1, 6 bases. This CDR3 is built from 14 residues. Germline assignment: CDR1 SQVTM and CDR2 ANQGSEA. With 6 bases removed from V and 2 bases from J, the gap between germline ends came to 16 bases. DNA for the CDR3: TGCAGCGTGAGGGGGGGAGCTCAGAACTATGGCTACACCTTC. This encodes CSVRGGAQNYGYTF.

The J gene is TRBJ2-5, the V gene TRBV9, with D uncertain. Per the germline V gene, CDR1 is SGDLS and CDR2 is YYNGEE. Trimming pared 0 bases from V and 3 bases from J, leaving 6 bases between. The CDR3 spans 13 residues. For the CDR3, the DNA is TGTGCCAGCAGCGTAGGAGGCGAAGAGACCCAGTACTTC. This sequence encodes CASSVGGEETQYF.

V usage is TRBV19 and J usage is TRBJ2-2, with D perhaps assigned TRBD1 or TRBD2 (6 bases each). V lost 5 bases, J lost 5 bases, and 15 bases lay in between. Germline CDR1 LNHDA, CDR2 SQIVND (reference sequence). CDR3 length equals 15 residues. This CDR3 is CASSLRQEGTGELFF. CDR3 nucleotides: TGTGCCAGTAGTCTCCGACAGGAGGGGACCGGGGAGCTGTTTTTT.

CDR3 residues: CASSVEGGRFPRNEQFF. DNA for the CDR3: TGTGCCAGCAGCGTAGAGGGCGGGAGATTCCCCAGGAATGAGCAGTTCTTC. The chain is built from TRBV9 and TRBJ2-1; 7 bases agree with TRBD2. Per germline, CDR1 SGDLS and CDR2 YYNGEE. This CDR3 has 17 residues. Trimming removed 0 bases from V and 7 bases from J; junction bases left unmatched: 13.

V usage is TRBV15 and J usage is TRBJ2-7; 8 nucleotides align to TRBD2. The CDR3 is 14 amino acids. V lost 11 bases, J lost 6 bases, and 15 bases stayed unmatched. In germline, CDR1 is LNHNV, CDR2 YYDKDF (reference sequence). DNA of the CDR3: TGTGCCCCCGACACCGCACTAGCGGTTTTCGAGCAGTACTTC. This encodes CAPDTALAVFEQYF.

The genes are TRBV9 and TRBJ2-2; D ambiguous. Looked up from germline, CDR1 is SGDLS and CDR2 is YYNGEE. The CDR3 runs 12 residues. Deletions cut 5 bases from V and 6 bases from J, with 8 bases between. The CDR3 loop is CASRDIAGELFF. The CDR3 nucleotides read TGTGCCAGCAGAGACATAGCCGGGGAGCTGTTTTTT.

This chain connects TRBV9 to TRBJ1-6, with a possible D match to TRBD1 (6 bases). V was shortened by 4 bases and J by 5 bases, with 10 bases between the two germline ends. The CDR3 spans 14 residues. Germline values: CDR1 SGDLS, CDR2 YYNGEE. The CDR3: CASSSRQDNSPLHF. CDR3 sequence (DNA): TGTGCCAGCAGCTCCAGACAGGATAATTCACCCCTCCACTTT.

This clone was seen once. The chain couples TRBV4-3 to TRBJ2-7, with 7 positions matching TRBD1. Germline trimming cut 1 base from V and 9 bases from J; bases unmatched to any gene: 12. Germline-derived CDR1 and CDR2 are LGHNA and YSLEER. The CDR3 is made up of 15 amino acids. DNA of the CDR3: TGCGCCAGCAGCCAAGCCTGGACAGGAGGAGCGCGGCAGTACTTC. The encoded protein is CASSQAWTGGARQYF.

This rearrangement joins TRBV13 to TRBJ1-1, with D unclear. Trimming removed 0 bases from V and 6 bases from J, with 5 bases in between. Germline values: CDR1 PRHDT, CDR2 FYEKMQ (reference sequence). The CDR3 contains 12 residues. The CDR3 sequence: CASSLGPPEAFF. In DNA form, the CDR3 reads TGTGCCAGCAGCTTAGGCCCCCCTGAAGCTTTCTTT.

The V call is TRBV6-2 or TRBV6-3, the J call TRBJ2-2, with D unresolved. From germline, CDR1 is MNHEY and CDR2 SVGEGT. The V end was cut by 5 bases, the J end by 5 bases, with 18 bases between. This CDR3 is built from 16 residues. CDR3 in DNA: TGTGCCAGCAGTCTAATAGCTGTCCTCGGGACCGGGGAGCTGTTTTTT. This translates into CASSLIAVLGTGELFF.